The 14 T cell receptor beta chains listed next were all sequenced from one sample in a study of Ad26.COV2.S vaccination and SARS-CoV-2 variants. Clones were sequenced by immunoSEQ multiplex PCR, and TCRdb holds only the in-frame ones, with some missing. There are about 480,000 clones in the sample; around 88% occur only once, and about 13% lies in the top ten. Treatment in this sample: around 19 received Ad26.COV2.S at low or high dose, single or two shots; about 5 received placebo; per-sample allocation not given. At day 63 after the first vaccine or placebo injection, samples were drawn. The input for sequencing was peripheral blood, taken in a trial of Ad26.COV2.S vaccine versus placebo. The receptor set was obtained from a person between 18 and 59 years old who received the Ad26.COV2.S COVID-19 vaccine or a placebo.

The V gene is TRBV19, the J gene TRBJ2-7; maybe TRBD1 (6 bases). The CDR3 is 16 amino acids. The germline gives CDR1 LNHDA, CDR2 SQIVND (reference sequence). Trimming stripped 3 bases from V and 5 bases from J, with 20 bases between. The CDR3 DNA sequence: TGTGCCAGTAGTATTTTGGTGGGGGCCCGAACCGACGAGCAGTACTTC. This gives the protein CASSILVGARTDEQYF.

V usage is TRBV7-3 and J usage is TRBJ2-3, with D uncertain. This CDR3 has 13 amino acids. Looked up from germline, CDR1 is SGHTA and CDR2 is FQGTGA. Trimming took 5 bases from V and 4 from J, leaving 10 bases between them. The CDR3 region has the DNA TGTGCCAGCAGCATAAGTGGTGCAGATACGCAGTATTTT. Its protein product is CASSISGADTQYF.

V and J are TRBV27 and TRBJ1-3, with D unresolved. The CDR3 covers 12 residues. V lost 7 bases and J 0 bases, leaving 4 bases between the germline ends. Per germline, CDR1 MNHEY and CDR2 SMNVEV (reference sequence). The CDR3 nucleotides are TGTGCCAGCACTGCCTCTGGAAACACCATATATTTT. Amino acid sequence: CASTASGNTIYF.

The rearrangement uses TRBV5-4 and TRBJ2-7; 7 bases agree with TRBD1. With V trimmed by 4 bases and J by 2 bases, 3 bases remained unmatched. CDR1 and CDR2 from the germline V gene are SGHNT and YYREEE (reference sequence). The CDR3 runs 13 residues. The CDR3 DNA sequence: TGTGCCAGCAGCCACGACAGGGCCTACGAGCAGTACTTC. Amino acid sequence: CASSHDRAYEQYF.

This chain links TRBV11-2 with TRBJ1-4, with D possibly TRBD1 on 5 matching bases. V shed 1 base and J shed 8 bases, with 11 bases lying between them. Germline CDR1 is SGHAT and CDR2 is FQNNGV. The CDR3 spans 14 residues. The CDR3 DNA sequence: TGTGCCAGCAGCTTAGGAACAGGTTTGGAAAAACTGTTTTTT. Translating it yields CASSLGTGLEKLFF.

CDR3 nucleotides: TGTGCCAGCAGTCCGGACAGGGCTAGCAATCAGCCCCAGCATTTT. It translates to CASSPDRASNQPQHF. The chain employs TRBV6-5 and TRBJ1-5, with 8 bases fitting TRBD1. CDR3 size: 15 residues. The V segment lost 5 bases and the J segment 0 bases; nucleotides outside the gene matches: 3. CDR1 and CDR2 (germline): MNHEY, SVGAGI.

CDR3 sequence (DNA): TGTGCCAGCAGCTTAGCCGCGGGTCGGACTGAAGCTTTCTTT. The encoded protein is CASSLAAGRTEAFF. The chain has TRBV11-2 and TRBJ1-1; D unclear. This CDR3 region has 14 residues. CDR1 is SGHAT, CDR2 FQNNGV, per germline. Trimming cost V 1 base and J 5 bases, with 11 bases left between them.

The chain joins TRBV11-3 to TRBJ2-5; TRBD2 is a possible D gene (6 bases). Deletions cut 8 bases from V and 5 bases from J, with 15 bases between. The CDR3 sequence is 13 residues long. CDR1 is SGHNT and CDR2 is YENEEA in the germline V gene. The CDR3 sequence is CASGRGGVETQYF. Written as DNA, the CDR3 is TGTGCCAGCGGAAGGGGAGGTGTGGAGACCCAGTACTTC.

The chain joins TRBV7-2 to TRBJ2-5; 12 nucleotides match TRBD2. The CDR3 spans 15 residues. CDR1 and CDR2 (germline): SGHTA, FQGNSA. The V segment lost 5 bases and the J segment 1 base; nucleotides outside the gene matches: 2. CDR3 amino acids: CASSPSGRGQETQYF. CDR3 sequence (DNA): TGTGCCAGCAGCCCTAGCGGGAGGGGCCAAGAGACCCAGTACTTC. The full variable domain, rest sourced from reference TRBV7-2 and TRBJ2-5, is GAGVSQSPSNKVTEKGKDVELRCDPISGHTALYWYRQSLGQGLEFLIYFQGNSAPDKSGLPSDRFSAERTGGSVSTLTIQRTQQEDSAVYLCASSPSGRGQETQYFGPGTRLLVL.

This clone has ten or more counts. V and J are TRBV6-6 and TRBJ2-7; 10 bases are shared with TRBD2. Trimming took 6 bases from V and 6 from J; bases not matched to a gene: 8. The CDR3 totals 14 residues. Germline CDR1 is MNHNY and CDR2 is SVGAGI (reference sequence). The CDR3 nucleotides read TGTGCCAGCAGCCTACTAGCGGGAAAGGGCGAGCAGTACTTC. Translation gives CASSLLAGKGEQYF.

The chain recombines TRBV6-5 with TRBJ1-2; D is unresolved. The CDR3 loop spans 14 amino acids. Germline loops: CDR1 MNHEY, CDR2 SVGAGI. V lost 5 bases and J lost 4, with 14 bases in between. CDR3 sequence: CASSQLSVGYGYTF. The CDR3 region has the DNA TGTGCCAGCAGTCAACTCTCAGTGGGCTATGGCTACACCTTC.

V and J are TRBV18 and TRBJ2-7; 9 nucleotides line up with TRBD1. Germline-derived CDR1 and CDR2 are KGHSH and LQKENI. CDR3 length: 13 residues. With 1 base clipped from V and 8 bases from J, the junction kept 3 bases outside the gene matches. The CDR3 DNA follows: TGTGCCAGCTCACCACTCACAGGGGGCAAGCAGTACTTC. This codes for CASSPLTGGKQYF. The whole variable domain, filled in from reference TRBV18 and TRBJ2-7, reads NAGVMQNPRHLVRRRGQEARLRCSPMKGHSHVYWYRQLPEEGLKFMVYLQKENIIDESGMPKERFSAEFPKEGPSILRIQQVVRGDSAAYFCASSPLTGGKQYFGPGTRLTVT.

This clone was detected once. The rearrangement uses TRBV5-4 and TRBJ2-2; 8 bases map to TRBD1. This CDR3 is built from 14 residues. V shed 1 base, J shed 10 bases, and the junction held 6 bases outside the gene matches. Germline assignment: CDR1 SGHNT and CDR2 YYREEE (reference sequence). The CDR3 loop reads CASSLWTGTPELFF. CDR3 in DNA: TGTGCCAGCAGCTTGTGGACAGGGACCCCGGAGCTGTTTTTT.

The chain joins TRBV11-2 to TRBJ2-7; D gene ambiguous. Germline V lookup: CDR1 SGHAT, CDR2 FQNNGV. The CDR3 is made up of 13 amino acids. Trimming shortened V by 2 bases and J by 9 bases, and 14 bases separated the two germline ends. The CDR3 sequence: CASSLNIQLGQYF. For the CDR3, the DNA is TGTGCCAGCAGCTTAAATATCCAGCTTGGGCAGTACTTC.